This T cell receptor (beta chain) is drawn from a study of blood T cell repertoires in COVID-19. The table came from immunoSEQ multiplex PCR; TCRdb's copy has only in-frame clones and leaves some out. The table lists 65,000 to 85,000 clones, around four fifths of them singletons, with 5.3% in the top ten. Trimming removed 0 bases from V and 2 bases from J, with 9 bases in between. Germline V gene lookup returns CDR1 KGHSY and CDR2 FQNENV. The CDR3 length is 15 residues. Only one count was recorded for this clone. This receptor was taken from a man aged 50 or older with active COVID-19. The sequenced sample was peripheral blood. This rearrangement joins TRBV16 to TRBJ2-3; D gene ambiguous. The CDR3 DNA reads TGTGCCAGCAGCCAATCGTCAGGTCCCACAGATACGCAGTATTTT. It encodes CASSQSSGPTDTQYF.